The source of this TCR beta chain is a study of T-cell reconstitution after alpha-beta-depleted transplantation in children. Unique molecular identifiers featured in how the TCRbeta library was prepared. TCRdb re-called the PCR reads with MiXCR, one entry per CDR3 protein. The sample consists of about 500,000 distinct CDR3 sequences, roughly 33% of them appearing once. The V and J ends lost 4 bases and 5 bases respectively, with 8 bases between them. Germline V CDR1 and CDR2: MNHEY, SVGEGT. The CDR3 spans 12 residues. The V and J genes are TRBV6-2 or TRBV6-3 and TRBJ1-1, with D hard to call. The source material was PBMCs from the stem cell graft donor, sampled from the stem cell graft. The sequence derives from a human donor who donated a stem cell graft to a child with aplastic anemia. The DNA of the CDR3 is TGTGCCAGCAGTTCTGCCGGAACTGAAGCTTTCTTT. Its protein is CASSSAGTEAFF.